The 21 T cell receptor beta chains reported below all come from one sample, sequenced in a study of human T cells and chemical hapten exposure. Time point specified: healthy volunteer bleed at 2 weeks. The study extracted total RNA from unfractionated whole blood. Via MiXCR, TCRdb re-called the RACE reads, giving one row per CDR3 protein. The sample shows 35,000 to 50,000 distinct CDR3 sequences, around 4.1% of them seen only once. Sequencing was carried out using whole blood. These receptors were collected from a female donor in good health. Some clones in this sample may be carry-over from other donors' samples.

Note on this clonotype: A much larger clone is a single base away; this may be a read error. V and J are TRBV10-3 and TRBJ1-2, with 8 bases lining up with TRBD1. The CDR3 length is 15 residues. The V and J ends lost 2 bases and 4 bases, in that order; junction bases with no gene match: 6. Germline V gene sequence: CDR1 ENHRY, CDR2 SYGVKD. The CDR3 here is CAISEDRGGSYGYTF. CDR3 in DNA: TGTGCCATCAGTGAGGACAGGGGAGGTAGCTATGGCTACACCTTC.

This clonotype has more than one count but fewer than ten. The gene calls are TRBV27 and TRBJ1-2; 11 bases agree with TRBD1. The CDR3 sequence is 18 residues long. Per the germline V gene, CDR1 is MNHEY and CDR2 is SMNVEV (reference sequence). V shed 5 bases and J 2 bases; nucleotides not matched to a gene: 13. The DNA for the CDR3 is TGTGCCAGCAGTCTCCGGCCGGGACAGGGGGGAATAAACTATGGCTACACCTTC. As protein: CASSLRPGQGGINYGYTF.

This clonotype was counted ten times or more. V is TRBV5-1 and J is TRBJ1-1; 8 nucleotides match TRBD1. CDR1 is SGHRS and CDR2 is YFSETQ in the germline V gene. The CDR3 has 14 residues. Trimming took 5 bases from V and 1 from J; bases not matched to a gene: 4. The CDR3 loop reads CASRSGGANTEAFF. For the CDR3, the DNA is TGCGCCAGCAGATCAGGGGGCGCGAACACTGAAGCTTTCTTT.

This clonotype was recorded at least ten times. The gene calls are TRBV20-1 and TRBJ1-2, with 7 bases that match TRBD1. This CDR3 is 14 amino acids long. Germline V gives CDR1 DFQATT, CDR2 SNEGSKA (reference sequence). The V and J ends lost 4 bases and 7 bases, in that order; junction bases with no gene match: 12. The CDR3 protein is CSATPTGLRGGYTF. The CDR3 DNA is TGCAGTGCTACCCCGACAGGGTTAAGGGGTGGCTACACCTTC.

This clonotype was seen at least ten times. The chain recombines TRBV24-1 with TRBJ2-7; possibly TRBD1 or TRBD2 for D (5 bases each). Germline V CDR1 and CDR2: KGHDR, SFDVKD. With 4 bases removed from V and 2 bases from J, the gap between germline ends came to 14 bases. The CDR3 extends over 15 amino acids. CDR3 sequence reads: CATSEPGRPPYEQYF. Here the CDR3 DNA reads TGTGCCACCAGTGAGCCGGGACGGCCTCCCTACGAGCAGTACTTC.

There are many counts of this clonotype. This sequence joins TRBV13 and TRBJ1-4; 8 positions agree with TRBD1. V shed 5 bases and J 1 base; nucleotides not matched to a gene: 9. This CDR3 comprises 17 residues. The germline V gene has CDR1 PRHDT and CDR2 FYEKMQ (reference sequence). This chain's CDR3 is CASSTEPGQGTNEKLFF. The CDR3 nucleotides read TGTGCCAGCAGCACCGAACCAGGACAGGGAACTAATGAAAAACTGTTTTTT. Using reference TRBV13 and TRBJ1-4 for the parts outside the CDR3, the full variable domain is AAGVIQSPRHLIKEKRETATLKCYPIPRHDTVYWYQQGPGQDPQFLISFYEKMQSDKGSIPDRFSAQQFSDYHSELNMSSLELGDSALYFCASSTEPGQGTNEKLFFGSGTQLSVL.

This clonotype showed up many times. The chain recombines TRBV4-1 with TRBJ1-2; D might be TRBD1 (6 bases). The CDR3 spans 17 residues. Trimming took 2 bases from V and 5 from J, leaving 21 bases between them. The germline V gene has CDR1 MGHRA and CDR2 YSYEKL. CDR3 DNA: TGCGCCAGCAGCCAATCCCGCGAGGGGGTCCGACATTATGGCTACACCTTC. Its protein product is CASSQSREGVRHYGYTF.

This clonotype was seen repeatedly, ten times or more. The chain carries TRBV28 and TRBJ2-3; possibly TRBD2 for D (7 bases). Per germline, CDR1 MDHEN and CDR2 SYDVKM. Trimming removed 5 bases at V and 6 bases at J, with 18 bases between. CDR3 length equals 15 residues. The CDR3 here is CASSTVGGGVDTQYF. CDR3 nucleotides: TGTGCCAGCAGTACAGTGGGGGGGGGCGTCGATACGCAGTATTTT.

This clonotype was detected ten times or more. The J gene is TRBJ1-2, the V gene TRBV6-1, with D uncertain. This CDR3 contains 13 residues. Trimming stripped 2 bases from V and 5 bases from J, with 9 bases between. The germline CDR1 and CDR2 sequences are MNHNS and SASEGT. The CDR3 sequence is CASSEILSYGYTF. For the CDR3, the DNA is TGTGCCAGCAGTGAAATATTGAGTTATGGCTACACCTTC.

This clonotype was recorded many times. This chain uses TRBV6-2 or TRBV6-3 with TRBJ1-1; D gene ambiguous. Germline loops: CDR1 MNHEY, CDR2 SVGEGT. The CDR3 covers 13 residues. V was shortened by 3 bases and J by 4 bases, with 9 bases between the two germline ends. The CDR3, as DNA: TGTGCCAGCAGTTATGGGAGAGGCACTGAAGCTTTCTTT. This sequence encodes CASSYGRGTEAFF.

There are many counts of this clonotype. The chain links TRBV10-3 to TRBJ2-1; D gene ambiguous. Germline V gene data show CDR1 as ENHRY and CDR2 as SYGVKD. Trimming removed 6 bases from V and 5 bases from J, with 11 bases in between. The CDR3 is made up of 13 amino acids. The CDR3 DNA follows: TGTGCCATCAGCTACAAAGAAGACAATGAGCAGTTCTTC. Translating gives CAISYKEDNEQFF.

This clonotype was seen repeatedly, ten times or more. J is TRBJ1-5 and V is TRBV21-1; the tabulated D call, TRBD1, remains unverified against the DNA. TRBV21-1 is a recognized pseudogene. The CDR3 loop spans 17 amino acids. This chain's CDR3 is CASSKDVVFDSGQPQHF. CDR3 coding DNA: TGTGCCAGCAGCAAAGACGTCGTATTCGACAGCGGTCAGCCCCAGCATTTT.

This clonotype was counted ten times or more. The CDR3 nucleotides read TGTGCCAGCAGCTCTAGACGGTCAATTCTGCCTGCAACTAATGAAAAACTGTTTTTT. This translates into CASSSRRSILPATNEKLFF. The chain combines TRBV7-9 with TRBJ1-4; D is uncertain. The V end was cut by 4 bases, the J end by 0 bases, with 21 bases between. CDR3 length: 19 residues. The germline gives CDR1 SEHNR, CDR2 FQNEAQ (reference sequence).

At least ten counts were recorded for this clonotype. The chain links TRBV20-1 to TRBJ1-5, with TRBD1 identical over 7 bases. The germline CDR1 and CDR2 sequences are DFQATT and SNEGSKA (reference sequence). The CDR3 covers 15 residues. V shed 1 base, J shed 4 bases, and the junction held 7 bases outside the gene matches. In DNA, the CDR3 is TGCAGTGCTAGAGCCACAGGGGCAGTAAATCAGCCCCAGCATTTT. Residues: CSARATGAVNQPQHF.

The table lists this clonotype with a few counts. The rearrangement links TRBV4-1 to TRBJ2-3, with a possible D match to TRBD2 (5 bases). Germline CDR1 and CDR2: MGHRA and YSYEKL. The V and J ends lost 0 bases and 0 bases respectively, with 13 bases between them. This CDR3 has 17 amino acids. The CDR3, as DNA: TGCGCCAGCAGCCAAGACGGACTTGGATCTAGCACAGATACGCAGTATTTT. Translation: CASSQDGLGSSTDTQYF.

Details on this clonotype: This clone may be a read error of a much larger clone one base away. This chain connects TRBV7-2 to TRBJ1-2; possibly TRBD1 for D (5 bases). The CDR3 covers 15 residues. From germline, CDR1 is SGHTA and CDR2 FQGNSA. V gave up 1 base and J gave up 7 bases, with 16 bases separating them. In DNA form, the CDR3 reads TGTGCCAGCAGCTTAGTTGGCAAGGGGCAGGGTGGCTACACCTTC. Its protein product is CASSLVGKGQGGYTF.

In the case of this clonotype: One junction end does not reproduce the germline sequence, and a read error may be involved. V and J are TRBV2 and TRBJ1-5, with D tentatively TRBD1 (6 bases). Per germline, CDR1 SNHLY and CDR2 FYNNEI. The length of the CDR3 is 15 residues. The CDR3 here is CASRGKEGGGKPQNF. CDR3 in DNA: TGTGCCAGCAGAGGGAAGGAGGGAGGGGGAAAGCCCCAGAATTTT.

This clonotype was seen ten or more times. Written as DNA, the CDR3 is TGTGCCAGCACCCTGACTAGCGGGGGGGCTAGAACGCAGTATTTT. Its translation: CASTLTSGGARTQYF. The V call is TRBV12-3 or TRBV12-4, the J call TRBJ2-3, with 14 bases lining up with TRBD2. The CDR3 has 15 amino acids. The junction had 9 bases not matched to a gene; V was cut back by 7 bases and J by 9 bases.

This clonotype has ten or more counts. The chain is built from TRBV18 and TRBJ1-2, with D unresolved. The CDR3 contains 14 residues. Trimming stripped 3 bases from V and 5 bases from J, with 13 bases between. The germline V gene has CDR1 KGHSH and CDR2 LQKENI. For the CDR3, the DNA is TGTGCCAGCTCACCGAAAAAGGTTGGATATGGCTACACCTTC. Its translation: CASSPKKVGYGYTF. The full variable domain, with the rest looked up from reference TRBV18 and TRBJ1-2, is NAGVMQNPRHLVRRRGQEARLRCSPMKGHSHVYWYRQLPEEGLKFMVYLQKENIIDESGMPKERFSAEFPKEGPSILRIQQVVRGDSAAYFCASSPKKVGYGYTFGSGTRLTVV.

This clonotype was recorded many times. The chain has TRBV20-1 and TRBJ2-7; D possibly corresponds to TRBD2 (7 bases). The CDR3 has 17 residues. Looked up from germline, CDR1 is DFQATT and CDR2 is SNEGSKA (reference sequence). V was cut by 0 bases and J by 7 bases, with 25 bases left in between. The CDR3 region is CSARDLRGPRGRGEQYF. The DNA of the CDR3 is TGCAGTGCTAGAGATCTTCGGGGGCCCCGGGGGAGGGGTGAGCAGTACTTC.

This chain connects TRBV12-3 or TRBV12-4 to TRBJ1-2; a weak D match, TRBD1 (5 bases). V lost 5 bases, J lost 1 base, and 8 bases lay in between. This CDR3 region has 13 residues. DNA for the CDR3: TGTGCCAGCAGTCGGGACCATAACTATGGCTACACCTTC. Amino acid sequence: CASSRDHNYGYTF.